The present T cell receptor (beta chain) was sequenced within a study of T cell changes during pregnancy in multiple sclerosis. V was pared by 2 bases and J by 4 bases, with 14 bases between. The germline V gene encodes CDR1 MNHNS and CDR2 SASEGT. The CDR3 is 16 residues long. Sequencing used immunoSEQ multiplex PCR; TCRdb keeps in-frame clones, though not all of them. The sample has more than 55,000 clones, roughly 87% seen once; the top ten hold almost 6.5%. This receptor was obtained from a female donor in good health, enrolled as a control in a pregnancy study. This chain uses TRBV6-1 with TRBJ2-2; TRBD1 might be the D (6 bases). The sequencing here drew on peripheral blood, taken in the third trimester of pregnancy. The CDR3 region has the DNA TGTGCCAGCAGTGAACCACAGGGTTCTAGCACCGGGGAGCTGTTTTTT. Its translation is CASSEPQGSSTGELFF.